This T cell receptor (beta chain) was identified during a study of cytomegalovirus exposure and HLA in healthy donors. After removal of 5 bases from V and 0 bases from J, the junction contained 6 bases not matched to a gene. Per the germline V gene, CDR1 is MNHNY and CDR2 is SVGAGI (reference sequence). The CDR3 runs 16 residues. Primers included in the PCR were 60 Vbeta and 13 Jbeta primers. Sequenced by immunoSEQ multiplex PCR; TCRdb stores in-frame clones only, minus some. This sample contains tens of thousands of clones. The receptor was isolated from a young woman in good health and CMV-seronegative. Material: PBMCs. The chain carries TRBV6-6 and TRBJ1-1; 10 bases are shared with TRBD1. The CDR3 DNA sequence: TGTGCCAGCAGTCCCGGGACAGGGGTCATGAACACTGAAGCTTTCTTT. Protein sequence: CASSPGTGVMNTEAFF.